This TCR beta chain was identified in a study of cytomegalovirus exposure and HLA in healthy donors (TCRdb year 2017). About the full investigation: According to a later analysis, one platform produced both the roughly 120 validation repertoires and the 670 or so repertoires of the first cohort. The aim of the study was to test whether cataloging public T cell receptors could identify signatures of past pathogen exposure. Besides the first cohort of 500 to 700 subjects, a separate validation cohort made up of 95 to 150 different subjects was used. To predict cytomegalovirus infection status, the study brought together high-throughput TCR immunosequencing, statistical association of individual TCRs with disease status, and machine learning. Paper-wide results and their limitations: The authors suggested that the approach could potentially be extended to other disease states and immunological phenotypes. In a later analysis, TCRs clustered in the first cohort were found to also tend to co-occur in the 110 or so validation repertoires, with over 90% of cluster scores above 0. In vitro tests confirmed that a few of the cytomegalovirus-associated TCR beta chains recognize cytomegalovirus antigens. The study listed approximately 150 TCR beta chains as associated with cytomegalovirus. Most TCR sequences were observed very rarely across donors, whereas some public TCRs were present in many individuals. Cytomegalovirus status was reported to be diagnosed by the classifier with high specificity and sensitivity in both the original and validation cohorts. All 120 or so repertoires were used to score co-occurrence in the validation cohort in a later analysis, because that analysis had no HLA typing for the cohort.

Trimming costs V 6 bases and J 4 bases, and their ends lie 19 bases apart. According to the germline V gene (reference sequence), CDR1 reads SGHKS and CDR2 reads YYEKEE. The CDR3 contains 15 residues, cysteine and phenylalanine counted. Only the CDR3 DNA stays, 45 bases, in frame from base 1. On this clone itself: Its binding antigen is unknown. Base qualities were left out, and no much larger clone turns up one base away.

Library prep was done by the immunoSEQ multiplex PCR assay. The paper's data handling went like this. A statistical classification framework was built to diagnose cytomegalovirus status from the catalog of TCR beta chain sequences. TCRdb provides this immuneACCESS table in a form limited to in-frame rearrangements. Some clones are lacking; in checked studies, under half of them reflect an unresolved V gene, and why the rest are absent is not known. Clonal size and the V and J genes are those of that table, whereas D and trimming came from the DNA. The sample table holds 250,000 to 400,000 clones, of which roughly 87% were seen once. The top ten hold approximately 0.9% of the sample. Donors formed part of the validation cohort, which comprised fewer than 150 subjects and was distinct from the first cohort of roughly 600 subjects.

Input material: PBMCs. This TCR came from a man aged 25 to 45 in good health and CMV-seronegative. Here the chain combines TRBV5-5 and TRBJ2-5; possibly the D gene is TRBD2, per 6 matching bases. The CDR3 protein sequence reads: CASTRMGGWGETQYF. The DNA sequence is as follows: TGTGCCAGCACCCGGATGGGAGGATGGGGAGAGACCCAGTACTTC.